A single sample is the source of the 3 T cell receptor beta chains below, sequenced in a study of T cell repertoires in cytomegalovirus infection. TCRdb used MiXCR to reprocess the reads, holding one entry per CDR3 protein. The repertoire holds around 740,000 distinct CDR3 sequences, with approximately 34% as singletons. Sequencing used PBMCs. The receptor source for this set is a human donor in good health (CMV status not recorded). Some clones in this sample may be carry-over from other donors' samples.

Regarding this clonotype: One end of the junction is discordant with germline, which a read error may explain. CDR3 loop: CSSSLVVENTEAFF. CDR3 bases: TGTTCAAGCAGCTTAGTGGTAGAGAACACGGAAGCTTTCTTT. The chain joins TRBV7-2 to TRBJ1-1; D remains ambiguous. CDR1 is SGHTA, CDR2 FQGNSA, per germline. This CDR3 contains 14 residues. The full variable domain, rest sourced from reference TRBV7-2 and TRBJ1-1, is GAGVSQSPSNKVTEKGKDVELRCDPISGHTALYWYRQSLGQGLEFLIYFQGNSAPDKSGLPSDRFSAERTGGSVSTLTIQRTQQEDSAVYLCSSSLVVENTEAFFGQGTRLTVV.

The CDR3 nucleotides read TGTGCCAGCAGCTTGGCGGAGATCTATGGCTACACCTTC. It yields the protein CASSLAEIYGYTF. V usage is TRBV11-2 and J usage is TRBJ1-2; D is unclear. Germline V gene data show CDR1 as SGHAT and CDR2 as FQNNGV. The CDR3 is 13 amino acids. The V and J ends lost 3 bases and 4 bases respectively, with 9 bases between them. Complete variable domain (other parts from reference TRBV11-2 and TRBJ1-2): EAGVAQSPRYKIIEKRQSVAFWCNPISGHATLYWYQQILGQGPKLLIQFQNNGVVDDSQLPKDRFSAERLKGVDSTLKIQPAKLEDSAVYLCASSLAEIYGYTFGSGTRLTVV.

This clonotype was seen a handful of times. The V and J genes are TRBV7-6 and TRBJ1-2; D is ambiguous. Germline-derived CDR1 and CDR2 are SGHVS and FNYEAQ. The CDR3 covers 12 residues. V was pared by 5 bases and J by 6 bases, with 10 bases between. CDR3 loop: CASSPITNGYTF. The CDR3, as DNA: TGTGCCAGCAGCCCTATCACCAATGGCTACACCTTC.